This T cell receptor beta chain comes out of a study of T-cell reconstitution after alpha-beta-depleted transplantation in children (TCRdb year 2016). Regarding the complete study: The study quantitatively tracked T-cell immune reconstitution after TCRalphabeta/CD19-depleted allogeneic hematopoietic cell transplantation in children using TCR repertoire profiling. Study-level results and caveats: The apparently early recovery of alphabetaT-cell counts about two months after transplant reportedly depended on only several hundred rapidly expanded clones that came from non-depleted graft cells. In some patients, the high TCRbeta diversity seen at day 60 was put down to recipient T cells and intrathymic progenitors that had survived conditioning. Hyperexpanded clone frequencies declined over subsequent months; after one year, T-cell counts and TCRbeta diversity were mostly attributed to newly produced T cells.

Germline trimming amounts to 7 bases on V and 4 bases on J, with 5 as the count of junction bases outside the gene matches. From the cysteine up to the phenylalanine, the CDR3 has a length of 14 residues. The sequence is cut down to CDR3 DNA, 42 bases in frame from base 1. In light of the paper, this sample's treatment or condition label describes: allogeneic hematopoietic cell transplantation with graft depleted of TCRalphabeta T cells and CD19 B cells. Transplant recipients were children who received TCRalphabeta/CD19-depleted allogeneic hematopoietic cell grafts. Worth noting for this clonotype: Its antigen remains unidentified. No base quality information exists; no much larger clone differs at one position.

Library generation was performed with PCR. The sequencer was an Illumina HiSeq 2500. Molecular barcoding was employed in the preparation of TCR libraries, with unique molecular identifiers being used to normalize TCRbeta repertoire quantification. TCRdb reprocessing: public reads trimmed at Q25 with fastp, clones called with MiXCR, in-frame beta chains kept. Entries that share a CDR3 protein sequence are merged under the most common genes and DNA. Present in this sample are 700,000 to 950,000 distinct CDR3 sequences, 15% to 20% of which were seen just once. Clones ranked in the top ten supply around 5% of the sample.

The sequence came from a male patient aged 10-17 years who had a stem cell transplant for acute lymphoblastic leukemia, so the T cells may come from the graft donor. The V gene is TRBV12-3 or TRBV12-4 and the J gene is TRBJ2-7; 12 bases in the middle match TRBD2. Specimen: PBMCs, mostly from graft donor cells, collected 360 days after TCRalphabeta/CD19-depleted stem cell transplant. The DNA reads TGTGCCAGCATGCGCCTAGCGGGAGGGTACGAGCAGTACTTC. This yields the protein CASMRLAGGYEQYF.